These 7 T cell receptor beta chains share one sample of origin, sequenced in a study of T cell changes during pregnancy in multiple sclerosis (dated by TCRdb to the late 2010s). The library came from the immunoSEQ multiplex PCR assay. The immuneACCESS repertoire file appears here via TCRdb, limited to in-frame rearrangements. These files lack a portion of the clones; in checked studies, under half of the deficit traces to unresolved V genes, and the cause of the others is not known. Within this sample are tens of thousands of clones, with 91% of them counted one time only. The ten largest clonotypes hold roughly 0.5% of the sample. The sample was CD4+ T cells from peripheral blood mononuclear cells, taken in the second trimester of pregnancy. These receptors came from a female donor in good health, enrolled as a control in a pregnancy study.

This clone was observed once. CDR3 coding DNA: TGCGCCAGCAGCTTGGGGGTAGCGGGGGGATCAGAGACCCAGTACTTC. The encoded protein is CASSLGVAGGSETQYF. J is TRBJ2-5 and V is TRBV5-1, with 10 nucleotides matching TRBD2. Germline CDR1 SGHRS, CDR2 YFSETQ. The CDR3 length is 16 residues. V shed 0 bases, J shed 4 bases, and the junction held 6 bases outside the gene matches.

The gene calls are TRBV7-9 and TRBJ2-3; 14 bases are shared with TRBD2. CDR3 size: 16 residues. CDR1 and CDR2 (germline): SEHNR, FQNEAQ (reference sequence). V trimming: 4 bases; J trimming: 6 bases; junction bases outside the gene matches: 6. The CDR3, as DNA: TGTGCCAGCAGCTGGGGACTAGCGGGGGACCCCGATACGCAGTATTTT. Translated, it gives CASSWGLAGDPDTQYF.

The genes are TRBV6-5 and TRBJ2-1; tentatively, D is TRBD2 (5 bases). Deletions cut 2 bases from V and 5 bases from J, with 13 bases between. Germline V gives CDR1 MNHEY, CDR2 SVGAGI. The CDR3 has 15 residues. DNA of the CDR3: TGTGCCAGCAGTTACGGTTTTGAGGGAAACAATGAGCAGTTCTTC. Its translation: CASSYGFEGNNEQFF.

This chain links TRBV6-5 with TRBJ1-5; a weak D match, TRBD1 (5 bases). V lost 6 bases and J lost 7, with 16 bases in between. The CDR3 is 14 residues long. Germline CDR1 and CDR2: MNHEY and SVGAGI. CDR3 loop: CASRLQGPGQPQHF. The CDR3 DNA is TGTGCCAGCAGACTTCAGGGTCCCGGACAGCCCCAGCATTTT.

The V gene is TRBV28, the J gene TRBJ2-1; weak D call: TRBD2 (5 bases). Trimming stripped 6 bases from V and 9 bases from J, with 18 bases between. The germline gives CDR1 MDHEN, CDR2 SYDVKM. CDR3 length: 14 residues. The CDR3 region is CASSLGNGNGEQFF. The CDR3 DNA is TGTGCCAGCAGCCTCGGTAACGGGAATGGTGAGCAGTTCTTC.

The rearrangement uses TRBV19 and TRBJ2-5; TRBD1 matches 10 bases. Germline V gene data show CDR1 as LNHDA and CDR2 as SQIVND (reference sequence). Trimming took 5 bases from V and 5 from J; bases not matched to a gene: 11. The CDR3 length is 16 residues. The CDR3 loop is CASSLRDRGIPETQYF. The CDR3 DNA is TGTGCCAGTAGTCTCCGGGACAGGGGTATACCCGAGACCCAGTACTTC.

This chain joins TRBV10-3 and TRBJ2-3, with TRBD2 identical over 11 bases. CDR1 ENHRY and CDR2 SYGVKD come from the germline V gene. After removal of 5 bases from V and 2 bases from J, the junction contained 6 bases not matched to a gene. The CDR3 totals 16 residues. The CDR3 loop reads CAISPTSGSFTDTQYF. The CDR3 bases are TGTGCCATCAGTCCTACTAGCGGGAGTTTCACAGATACGCAGTATTTT.